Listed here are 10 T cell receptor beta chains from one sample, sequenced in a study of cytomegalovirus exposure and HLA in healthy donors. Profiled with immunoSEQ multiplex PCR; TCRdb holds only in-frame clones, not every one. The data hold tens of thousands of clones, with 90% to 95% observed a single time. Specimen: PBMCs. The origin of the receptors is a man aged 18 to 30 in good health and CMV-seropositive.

The CDR3 is CASSSQPGQNTEAFF. The CDR3 DNA reads TGTGCCAGCAGTAGTCAACCGGGACAGAACACTGAAGCTTTCTTT. This chain links TRBV28 with TRBJ1-1; possibly TRBD1 for D (6 bases). Deletions cut 5 bases from V and 1 base from J, with 14 bases between. The CDR3 contains 15 residues. CDR1 MDHEN and CDR2 SYDVKM come from the germline V gene.

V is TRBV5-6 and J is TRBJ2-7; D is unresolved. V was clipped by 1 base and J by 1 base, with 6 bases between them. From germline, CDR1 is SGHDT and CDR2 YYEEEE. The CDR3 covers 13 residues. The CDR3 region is CASSLSYSYEQYF. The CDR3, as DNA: TGTGCCAGCAGCTTGAGCTATTCCTACGAGCAGTACTTC.

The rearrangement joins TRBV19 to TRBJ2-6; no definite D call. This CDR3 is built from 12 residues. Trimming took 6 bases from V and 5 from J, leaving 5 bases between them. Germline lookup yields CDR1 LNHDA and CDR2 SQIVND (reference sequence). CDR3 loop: CASSLRANVLTF. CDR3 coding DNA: TGTGCCAGTAGCCTACGGGCCAACGTCCTGACTTTC.

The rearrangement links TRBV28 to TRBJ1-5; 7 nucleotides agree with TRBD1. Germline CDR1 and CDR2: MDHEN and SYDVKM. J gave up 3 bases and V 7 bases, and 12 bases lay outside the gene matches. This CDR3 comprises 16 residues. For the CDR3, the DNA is TGTGCCAGCATAGAACGACAGGGCCTCTCCAATCAGCCCCAGCATTTT. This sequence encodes CASIERQGLSNQPQHF. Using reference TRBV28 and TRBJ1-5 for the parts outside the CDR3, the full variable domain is DVKVTQSSRYLVKRTGEKVFLECVQDMDHENMFWYRQDPGLGLRLIYFSYDVKMKEKGDIPEGYSVSREKKERFSLILESASTNQTSMYLCASIERQGLSNQPQHFGDGTRLSIL.

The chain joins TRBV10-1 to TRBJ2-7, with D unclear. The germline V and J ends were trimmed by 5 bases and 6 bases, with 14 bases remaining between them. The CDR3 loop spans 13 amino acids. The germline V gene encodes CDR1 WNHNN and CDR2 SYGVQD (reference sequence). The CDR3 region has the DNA TGCGCCAGCAGTCGGGTGTCTTTCGGCGAGCAGTACTTC. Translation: CASSRVSFGEQYF.

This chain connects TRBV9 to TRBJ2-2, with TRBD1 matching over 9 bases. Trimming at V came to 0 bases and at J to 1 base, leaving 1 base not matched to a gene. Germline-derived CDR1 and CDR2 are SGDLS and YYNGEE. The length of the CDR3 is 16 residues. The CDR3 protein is CASSVAGQGNTGELFF. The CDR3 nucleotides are TGTGCCAGCAGCGTAGCGGGACAGGGGAACACCGGGGAGCTGTTTTTT.

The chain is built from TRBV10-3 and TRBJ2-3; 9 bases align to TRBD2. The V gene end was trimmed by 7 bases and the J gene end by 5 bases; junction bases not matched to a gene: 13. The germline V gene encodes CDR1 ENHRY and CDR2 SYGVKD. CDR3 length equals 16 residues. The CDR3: CAIKSFSGGSGDTQYF. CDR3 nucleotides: TGTGCCATCAAAAGCTTTAGCGGGGGTAGCGGAGATACGCAGTATTTT.

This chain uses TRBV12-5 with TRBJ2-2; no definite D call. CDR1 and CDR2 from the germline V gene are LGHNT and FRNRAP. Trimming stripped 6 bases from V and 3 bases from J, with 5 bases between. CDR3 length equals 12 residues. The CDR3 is CASGRDTGELFF. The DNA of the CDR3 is TGTGCTAGTGGCCGGGACACCGGGGAGCTGTTTTTT. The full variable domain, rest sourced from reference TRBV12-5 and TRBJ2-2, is DARVTQTPRHKVTEMGQEVTMRCQPILGHNTVFWYRQTMMQGLELLAYFRNRAPLDDSGMPKDRFSAEMPDATLATLKIQPSEPRDSAVYFCASGRDTGELFFGEGSRLTVL.

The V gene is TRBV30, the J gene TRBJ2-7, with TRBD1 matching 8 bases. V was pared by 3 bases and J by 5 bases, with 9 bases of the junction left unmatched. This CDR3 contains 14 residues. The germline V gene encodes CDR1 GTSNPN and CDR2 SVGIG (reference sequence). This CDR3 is CAWRIRGRPNEQYF. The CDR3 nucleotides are TGTGCCTGGAGAATCAGGGGGCGTCCCAACGAGCAGTACTTC. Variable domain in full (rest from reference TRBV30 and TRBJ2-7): SQTIHQWPATLVQPVGSPLSLECTVEGTSNPNLYWYRQAAGRGLQLLFYSVGIGQISSEVPQNLSASRPQDRQFILSSKKLLLSDSGFYLCAWRIRGRPNEQYFGPGTRLTVT.

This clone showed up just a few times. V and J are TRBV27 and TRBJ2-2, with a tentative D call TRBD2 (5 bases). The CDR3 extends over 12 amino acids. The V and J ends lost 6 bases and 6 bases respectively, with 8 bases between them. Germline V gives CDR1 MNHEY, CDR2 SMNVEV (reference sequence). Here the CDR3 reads CASRDFSGELFF. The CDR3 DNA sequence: TGTGCCAGCAGGGACTTTTCCGGGGAGCTGTTTTTT.